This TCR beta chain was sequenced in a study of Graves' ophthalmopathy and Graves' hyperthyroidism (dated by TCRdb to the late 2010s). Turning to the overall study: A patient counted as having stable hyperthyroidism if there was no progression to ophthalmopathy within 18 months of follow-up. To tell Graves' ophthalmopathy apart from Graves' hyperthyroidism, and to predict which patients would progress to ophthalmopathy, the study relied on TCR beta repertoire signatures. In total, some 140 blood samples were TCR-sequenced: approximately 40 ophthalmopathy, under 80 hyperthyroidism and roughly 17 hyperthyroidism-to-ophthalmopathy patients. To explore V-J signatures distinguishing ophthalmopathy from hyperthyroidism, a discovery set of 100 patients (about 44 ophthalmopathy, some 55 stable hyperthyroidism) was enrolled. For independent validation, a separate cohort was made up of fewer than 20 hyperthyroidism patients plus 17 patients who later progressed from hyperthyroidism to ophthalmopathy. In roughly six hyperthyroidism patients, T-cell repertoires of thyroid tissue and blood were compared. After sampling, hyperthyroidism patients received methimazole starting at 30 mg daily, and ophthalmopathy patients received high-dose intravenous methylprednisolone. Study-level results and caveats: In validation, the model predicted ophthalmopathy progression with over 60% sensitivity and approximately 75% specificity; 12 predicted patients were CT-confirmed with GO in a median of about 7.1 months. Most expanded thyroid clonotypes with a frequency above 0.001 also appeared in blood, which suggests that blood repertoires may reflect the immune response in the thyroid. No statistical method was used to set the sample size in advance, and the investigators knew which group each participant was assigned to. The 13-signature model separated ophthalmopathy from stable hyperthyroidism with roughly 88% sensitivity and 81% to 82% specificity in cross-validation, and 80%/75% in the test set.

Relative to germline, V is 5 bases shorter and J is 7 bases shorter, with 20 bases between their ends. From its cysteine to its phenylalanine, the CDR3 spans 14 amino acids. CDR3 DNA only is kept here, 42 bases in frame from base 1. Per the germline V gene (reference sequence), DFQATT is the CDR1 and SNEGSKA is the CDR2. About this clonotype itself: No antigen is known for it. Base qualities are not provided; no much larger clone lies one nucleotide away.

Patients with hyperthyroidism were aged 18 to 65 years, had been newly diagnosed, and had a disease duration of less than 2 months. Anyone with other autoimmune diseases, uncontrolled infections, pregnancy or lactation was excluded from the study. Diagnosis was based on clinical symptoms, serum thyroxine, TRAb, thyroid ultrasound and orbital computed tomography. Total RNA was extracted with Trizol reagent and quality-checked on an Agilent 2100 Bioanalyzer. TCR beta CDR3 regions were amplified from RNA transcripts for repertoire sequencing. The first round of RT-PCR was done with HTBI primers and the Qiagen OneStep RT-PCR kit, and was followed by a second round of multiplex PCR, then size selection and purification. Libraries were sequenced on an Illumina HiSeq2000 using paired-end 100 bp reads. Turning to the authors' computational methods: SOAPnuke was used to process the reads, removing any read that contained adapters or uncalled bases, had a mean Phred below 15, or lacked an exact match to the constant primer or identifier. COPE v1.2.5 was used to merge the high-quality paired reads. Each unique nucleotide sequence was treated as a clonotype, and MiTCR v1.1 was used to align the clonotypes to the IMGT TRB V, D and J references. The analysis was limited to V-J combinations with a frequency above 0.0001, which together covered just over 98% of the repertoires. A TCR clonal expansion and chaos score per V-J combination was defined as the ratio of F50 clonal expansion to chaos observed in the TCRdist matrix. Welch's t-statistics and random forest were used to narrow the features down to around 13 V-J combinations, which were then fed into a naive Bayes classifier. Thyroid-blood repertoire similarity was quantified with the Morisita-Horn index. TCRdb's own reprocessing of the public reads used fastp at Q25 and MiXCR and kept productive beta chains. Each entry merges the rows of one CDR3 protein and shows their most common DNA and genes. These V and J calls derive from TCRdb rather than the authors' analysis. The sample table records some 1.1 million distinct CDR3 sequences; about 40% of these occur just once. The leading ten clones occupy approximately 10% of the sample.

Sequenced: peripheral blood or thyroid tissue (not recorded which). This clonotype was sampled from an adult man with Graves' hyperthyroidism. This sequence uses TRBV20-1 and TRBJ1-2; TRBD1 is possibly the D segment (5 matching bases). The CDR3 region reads CSARGDSGSRGYTF. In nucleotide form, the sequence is TGCAGTGCTCGAGGAGACTCAGGGAGTCGTGGCTACACCTTC.